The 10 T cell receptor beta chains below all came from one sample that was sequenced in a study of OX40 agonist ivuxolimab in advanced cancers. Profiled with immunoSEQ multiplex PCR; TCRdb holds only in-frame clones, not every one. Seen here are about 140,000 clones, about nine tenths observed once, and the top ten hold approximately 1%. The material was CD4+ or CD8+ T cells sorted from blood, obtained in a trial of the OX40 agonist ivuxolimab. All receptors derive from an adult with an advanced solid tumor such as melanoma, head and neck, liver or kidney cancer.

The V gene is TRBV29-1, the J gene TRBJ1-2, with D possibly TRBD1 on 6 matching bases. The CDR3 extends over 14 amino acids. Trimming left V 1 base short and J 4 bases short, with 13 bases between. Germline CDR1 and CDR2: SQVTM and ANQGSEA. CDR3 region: CSVEVSGGGYGYTF. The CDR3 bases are TGCAGCGTTGAAGTCAGCGGGGGCGGCTATGGCTACACCTTC. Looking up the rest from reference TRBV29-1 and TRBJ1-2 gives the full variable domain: SAVISQKPSRDICQRGTSLTIQCQVDSQVTMMFWYRQQPGQSLTLIATANQGSEATYESGFVIDKFPISRPNLTFSTLTVSNMSPEDSSIYLCSVEVSGGGYGYTFGSGTRLTVV.

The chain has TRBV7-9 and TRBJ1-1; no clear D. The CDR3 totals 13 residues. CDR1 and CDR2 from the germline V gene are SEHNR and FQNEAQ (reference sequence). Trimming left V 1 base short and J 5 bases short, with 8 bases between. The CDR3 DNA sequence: TGTGCCAGCAGCTTAGTTTCTGGGACTGAAGCTTTCTTT. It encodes CASSLVSGTEAFF.

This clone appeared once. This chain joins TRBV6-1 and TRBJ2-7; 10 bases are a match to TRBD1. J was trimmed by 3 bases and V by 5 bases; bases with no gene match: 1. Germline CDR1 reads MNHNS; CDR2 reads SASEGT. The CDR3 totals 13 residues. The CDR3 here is CASSRDRGYEQYF. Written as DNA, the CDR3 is TGTGCCAGCAGTCGGGACAGGGGCTACGAGCAGTACTTC.

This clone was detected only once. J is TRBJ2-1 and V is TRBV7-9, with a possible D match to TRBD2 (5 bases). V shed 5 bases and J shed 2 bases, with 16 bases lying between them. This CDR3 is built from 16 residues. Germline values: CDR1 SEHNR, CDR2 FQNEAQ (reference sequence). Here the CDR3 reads CASSPRDSAPYNEQFF. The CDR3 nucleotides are TGTGCCAGCAGCCCTCGGGATAGCGCTCCCTACAATGAGCAGTTCTTC.

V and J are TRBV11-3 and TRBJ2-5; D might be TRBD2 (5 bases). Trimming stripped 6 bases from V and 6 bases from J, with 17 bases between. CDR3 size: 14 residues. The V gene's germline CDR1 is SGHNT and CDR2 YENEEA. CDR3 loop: CASRSSGTGKTQYF. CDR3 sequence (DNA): TGTGCCAGCAGATCCTCTGGAACGGGGAAGACCCAGTACTTC.

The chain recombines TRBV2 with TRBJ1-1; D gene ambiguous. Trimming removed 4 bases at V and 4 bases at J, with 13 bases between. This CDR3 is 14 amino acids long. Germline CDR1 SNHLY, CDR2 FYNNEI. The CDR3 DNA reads TGTGCCAGCAGTGTTTCAGTTGCGGGCACTGAAGCTTTCTTT. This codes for CASSVSVAGTEAFF.

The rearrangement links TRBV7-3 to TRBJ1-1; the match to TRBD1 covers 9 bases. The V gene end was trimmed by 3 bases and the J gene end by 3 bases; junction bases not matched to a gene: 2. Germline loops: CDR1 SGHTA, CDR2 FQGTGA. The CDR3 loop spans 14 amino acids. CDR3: CASSLTGGDTEAFF. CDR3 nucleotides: TGTGCCAGCAGCTTGACAGGGGGGGACACTGAAGCTTTCTTT.

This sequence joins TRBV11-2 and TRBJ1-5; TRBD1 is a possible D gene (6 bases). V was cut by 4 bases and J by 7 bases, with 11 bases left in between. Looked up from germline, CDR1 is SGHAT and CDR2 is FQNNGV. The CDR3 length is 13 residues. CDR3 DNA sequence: TGTGCCAGCAGCTACGGACAGAGACAGCCCCAGCATTTT. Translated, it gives CASSYGQRQPQHF. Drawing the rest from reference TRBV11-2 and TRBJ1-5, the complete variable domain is EAGVAQSPRYKIIEKRQSVAFWCNPISGHATLYWYQQILGQGPKLLIQFQNNGVVDDSQLPKDRFSAERLKGVDSTLKIQPAKLEDSAVYLCASSYGQRQPQHFGDGTRLSIL.

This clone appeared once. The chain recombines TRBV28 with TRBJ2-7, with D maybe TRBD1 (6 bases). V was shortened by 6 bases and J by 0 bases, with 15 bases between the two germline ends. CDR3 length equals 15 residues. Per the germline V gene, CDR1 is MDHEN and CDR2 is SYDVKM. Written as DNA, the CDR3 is TGTGCCAGCAGCTTCGGTACGGGACACTCCTACGAGCAGTACTTC. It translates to CASSFGTGHSYEQYF.

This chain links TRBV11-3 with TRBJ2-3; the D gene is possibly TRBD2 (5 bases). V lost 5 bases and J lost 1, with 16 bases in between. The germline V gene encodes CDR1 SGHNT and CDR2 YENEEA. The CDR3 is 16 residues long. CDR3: CASSPVREFGTDTQYF. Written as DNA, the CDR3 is TGTGCCAGCAGCCCAGTACGGGAATTCGGCACAGATACGCAGTATTTT.